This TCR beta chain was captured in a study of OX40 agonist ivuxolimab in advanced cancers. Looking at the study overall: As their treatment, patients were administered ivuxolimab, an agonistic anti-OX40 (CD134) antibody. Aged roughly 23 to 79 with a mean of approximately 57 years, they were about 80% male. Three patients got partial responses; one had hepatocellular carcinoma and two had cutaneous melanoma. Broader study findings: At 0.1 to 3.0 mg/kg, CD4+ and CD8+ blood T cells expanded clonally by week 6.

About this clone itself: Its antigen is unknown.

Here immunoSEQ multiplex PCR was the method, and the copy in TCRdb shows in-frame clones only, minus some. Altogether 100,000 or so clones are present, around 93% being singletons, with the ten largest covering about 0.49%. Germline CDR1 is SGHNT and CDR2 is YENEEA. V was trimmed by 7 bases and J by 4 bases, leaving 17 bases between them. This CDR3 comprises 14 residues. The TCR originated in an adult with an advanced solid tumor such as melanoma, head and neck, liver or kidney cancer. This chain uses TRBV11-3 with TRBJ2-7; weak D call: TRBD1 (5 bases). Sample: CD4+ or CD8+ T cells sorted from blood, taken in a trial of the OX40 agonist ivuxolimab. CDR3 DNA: TGTGCCAGCACCTCAGTAGGGGTAGGGTACGAGCAGTACTTC. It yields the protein CASTSVGVGYEQYF.